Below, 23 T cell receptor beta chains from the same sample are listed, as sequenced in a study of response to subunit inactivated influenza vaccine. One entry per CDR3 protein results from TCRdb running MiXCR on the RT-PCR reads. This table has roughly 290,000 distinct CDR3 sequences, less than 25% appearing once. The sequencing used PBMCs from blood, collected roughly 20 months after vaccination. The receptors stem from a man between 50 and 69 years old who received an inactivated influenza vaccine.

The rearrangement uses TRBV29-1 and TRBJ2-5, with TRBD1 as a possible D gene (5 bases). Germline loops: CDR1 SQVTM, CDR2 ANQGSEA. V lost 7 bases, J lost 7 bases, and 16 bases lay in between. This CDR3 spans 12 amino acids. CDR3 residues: CSAPEGVGTQYF. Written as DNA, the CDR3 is TGCAGCGCTCCCGAAGGGGTCGGGACCCAGTACTTC.

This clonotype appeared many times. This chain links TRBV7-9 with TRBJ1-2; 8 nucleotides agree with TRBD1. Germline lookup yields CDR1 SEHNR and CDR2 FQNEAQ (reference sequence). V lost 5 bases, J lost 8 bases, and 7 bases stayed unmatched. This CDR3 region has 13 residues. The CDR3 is CASSLGQGFGYTF. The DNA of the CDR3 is TGTGCCAGCAGCCTCGGACAGGGTTTCGGCTACACCTTC.

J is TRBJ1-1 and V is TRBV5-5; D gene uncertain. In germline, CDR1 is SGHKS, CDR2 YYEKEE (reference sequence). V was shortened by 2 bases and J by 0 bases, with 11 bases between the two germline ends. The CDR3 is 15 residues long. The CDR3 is CASSLPGNLNTEAFF. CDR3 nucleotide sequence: TGTGCCAGCAGCTTACCAGGAAATTTGAACACTGAAGCTTTCTTT.

The CDR3 region has the DNA TGTGCCACCCGCAGACGCGGGGGCGTTCCGACAGATACGCAGTATTTT. Translating gives CATRRRGGVPTDTQYF. The chain joins TRBV5-4 to TRBJ2-3, with a possible D match to TRBD2 (7 bases). The germline V gene has CDR1 SGHNT and CDR2 YYREEE (reference sequence). The CDR3 spans 16 residues. Trimming cost V 9 bases and J 3 bases, with 23 bases left between them.

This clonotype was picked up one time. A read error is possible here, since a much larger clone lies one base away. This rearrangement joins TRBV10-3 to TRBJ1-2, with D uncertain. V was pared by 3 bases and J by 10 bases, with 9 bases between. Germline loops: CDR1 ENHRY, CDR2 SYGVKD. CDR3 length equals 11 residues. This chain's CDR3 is CAISEGGVYTF. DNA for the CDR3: TGTGCCATCAGTGAAGGAGGCGTCTACACCTTC.

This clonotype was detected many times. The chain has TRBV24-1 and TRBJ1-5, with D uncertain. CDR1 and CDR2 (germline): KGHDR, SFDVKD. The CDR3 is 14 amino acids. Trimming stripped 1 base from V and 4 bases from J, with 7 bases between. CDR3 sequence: CATSDLAGNQPQHF. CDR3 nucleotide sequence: TGTGCCACCAGTGATTTAGCAGGAAATCAGCCCCAGCATTTT.

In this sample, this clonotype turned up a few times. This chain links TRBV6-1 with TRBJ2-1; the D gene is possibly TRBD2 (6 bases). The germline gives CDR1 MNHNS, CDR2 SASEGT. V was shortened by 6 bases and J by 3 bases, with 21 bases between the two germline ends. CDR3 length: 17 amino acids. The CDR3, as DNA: TGTGCCAGCAGCCCGGGACTTAAACCCCTGGGCTACAATGAGCAGTTCTTC. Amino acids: CASSPGLKPLGYNEQFF.

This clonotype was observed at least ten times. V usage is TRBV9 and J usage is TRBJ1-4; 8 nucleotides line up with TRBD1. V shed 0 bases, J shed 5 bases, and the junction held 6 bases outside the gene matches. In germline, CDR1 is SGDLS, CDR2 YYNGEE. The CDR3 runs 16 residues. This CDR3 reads CASSVDQGARNEKLFF. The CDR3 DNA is TGTGCCAGCAGCGTAGACCAGGGGGCCAGGAATGAAAAACTGTTTTTT.

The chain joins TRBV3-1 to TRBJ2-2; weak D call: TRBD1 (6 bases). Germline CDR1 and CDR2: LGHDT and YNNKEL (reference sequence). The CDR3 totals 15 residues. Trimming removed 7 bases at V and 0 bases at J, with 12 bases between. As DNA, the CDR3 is TGTGCCAGCACCCGGACAGTTTCGAACACCGGGGAGCTGTTTTTT. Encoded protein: CASTRTVSNTGELFF.

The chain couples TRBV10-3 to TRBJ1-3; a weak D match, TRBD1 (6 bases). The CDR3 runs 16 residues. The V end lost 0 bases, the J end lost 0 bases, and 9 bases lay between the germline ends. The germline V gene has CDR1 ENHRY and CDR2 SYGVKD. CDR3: CAISESGQLSGNTIYF. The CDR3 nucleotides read TGTGCCATCAGTGAGTCCGGACAGCTCTCTGGAAACACCATATATTTT.

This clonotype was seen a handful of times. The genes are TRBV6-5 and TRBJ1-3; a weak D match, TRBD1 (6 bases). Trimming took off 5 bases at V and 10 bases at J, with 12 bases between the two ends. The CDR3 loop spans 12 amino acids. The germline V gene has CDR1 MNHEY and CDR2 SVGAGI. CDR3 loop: CASSPDRITIYF. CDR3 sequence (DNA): TGTGCCAGCAGTCCGGACAGAATTACCATATATTTT.

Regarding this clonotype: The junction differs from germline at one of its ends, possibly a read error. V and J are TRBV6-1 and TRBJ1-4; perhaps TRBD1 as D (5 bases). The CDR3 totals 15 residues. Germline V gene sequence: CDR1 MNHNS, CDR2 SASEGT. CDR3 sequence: CASSEGGVPSLDILF. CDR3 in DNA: TGTGCCAGCAGTGAAGGAGGGGTACCGAGCCTGGATATTTTATTT.

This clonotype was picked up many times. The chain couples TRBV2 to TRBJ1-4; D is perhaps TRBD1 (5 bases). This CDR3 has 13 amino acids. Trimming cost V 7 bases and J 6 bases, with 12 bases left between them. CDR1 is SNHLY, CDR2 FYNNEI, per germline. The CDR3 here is CASTGQGDEKLFF. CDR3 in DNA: TGTGCCAGCACGGGGCAGGGAGATGAAAAACTGTTTTTT.

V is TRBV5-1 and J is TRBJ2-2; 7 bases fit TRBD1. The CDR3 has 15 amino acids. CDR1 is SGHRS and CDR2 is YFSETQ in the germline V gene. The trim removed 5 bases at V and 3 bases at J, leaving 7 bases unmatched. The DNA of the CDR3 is TGCGCCAGCAGAGATACGCAGGGGGACACCGGGGAGCTGTTTTTT. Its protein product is CASRDTQGDTGELFF.

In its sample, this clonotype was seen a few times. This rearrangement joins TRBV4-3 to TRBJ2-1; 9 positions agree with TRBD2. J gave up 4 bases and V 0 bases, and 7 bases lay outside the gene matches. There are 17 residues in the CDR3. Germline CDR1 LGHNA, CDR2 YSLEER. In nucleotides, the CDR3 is TGCGCCAGCAGCCAAGATATCACAGCGGGAGGTTACAATGAGCAGTTCTTC. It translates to CASSQDITAGGYNEQFF.

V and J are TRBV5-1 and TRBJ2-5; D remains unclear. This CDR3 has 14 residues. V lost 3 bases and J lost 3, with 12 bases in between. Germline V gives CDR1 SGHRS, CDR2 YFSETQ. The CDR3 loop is CASSSGPAKETQYF. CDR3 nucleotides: TGCGCCAGCAGCTCTGGGCCAGCCAAAGAGACCCAGTACTTC.

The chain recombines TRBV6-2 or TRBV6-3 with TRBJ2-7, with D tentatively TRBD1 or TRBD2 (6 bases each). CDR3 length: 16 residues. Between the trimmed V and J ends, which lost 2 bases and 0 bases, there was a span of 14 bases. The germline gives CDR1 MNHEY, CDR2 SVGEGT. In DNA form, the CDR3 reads TGTGCCAGCAGTTACCCGGGGGCGGTCAGCTCCTACGAGCAGTACTTC. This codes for CASSYPGAVSSYEQYF.

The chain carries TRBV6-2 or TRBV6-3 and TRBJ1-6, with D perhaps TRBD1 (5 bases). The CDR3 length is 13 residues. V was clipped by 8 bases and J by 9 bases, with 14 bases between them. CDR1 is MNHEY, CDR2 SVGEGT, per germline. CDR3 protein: CASEFGGSSPLHF. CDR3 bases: TGTGCCAGCGAGTTCGGGGGAAGTTCACCCCTCCACTTT.

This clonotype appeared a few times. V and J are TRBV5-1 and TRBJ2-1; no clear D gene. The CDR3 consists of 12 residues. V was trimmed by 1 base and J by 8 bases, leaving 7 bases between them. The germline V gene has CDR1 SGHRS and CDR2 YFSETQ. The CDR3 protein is CASSLNDYEQFF. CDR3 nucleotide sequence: TGCGCCAGCAGCTTGAACGATTATGAGCAGTTCTTC.

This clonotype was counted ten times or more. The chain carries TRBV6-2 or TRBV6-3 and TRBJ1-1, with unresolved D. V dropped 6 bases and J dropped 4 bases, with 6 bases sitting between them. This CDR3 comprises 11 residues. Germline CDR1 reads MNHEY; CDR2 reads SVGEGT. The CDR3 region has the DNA TGTGCCAGCAGCCAAGGCACTGAAGCTTTCTTT. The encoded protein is CASSQGTEAFF.

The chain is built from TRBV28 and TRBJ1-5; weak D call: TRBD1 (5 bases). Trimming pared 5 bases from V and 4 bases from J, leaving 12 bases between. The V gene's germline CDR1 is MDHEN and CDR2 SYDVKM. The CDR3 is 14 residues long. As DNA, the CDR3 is TGTGCCAGCAGTCGACAGTTCCGGAATCAGCCCCAGCATTTT. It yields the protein CASSRQFRNQPQHF.

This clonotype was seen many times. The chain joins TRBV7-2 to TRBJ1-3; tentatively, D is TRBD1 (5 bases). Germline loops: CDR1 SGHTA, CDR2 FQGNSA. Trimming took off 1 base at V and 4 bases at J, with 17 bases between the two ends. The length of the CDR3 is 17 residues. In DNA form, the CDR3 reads TGTGCCAGCAGCTTAGGGCGAGGCAGGGTACGGGGAAACACCATATATTTT. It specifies CASSLGRGRVRGNTIYF.

CDR3 nucleotides: TGCGCCAGCAGCTGGGACAACTCCTACGAGCAGTACTTC. Protein sequence: CASSWDNSYEQYF. V is TRBV5-1 and J is TRBJ2-7, with D perhaps TRBD1 (6 bases). CDR3 length: 13 residues. Germline loops: CDR1 SGHRS, CDR2 YFSETQ. Trimming left V 3 bases short and J 0 bases short, with 7 bases between.